This is a list of T cell receptor beta chains from one sample in a study of blood T cell repertoires in COVID-19. Libraries were prepared by immunoSEQ multiplex PCR; TCRdb keeps only in-frame clonotypes and omits some of them. The sample lists over 200,000 clones, around nine tenths occurring once. The sequenced sample was peripheral blood. The receptors derive from a woman under 30 who had recovered from COVID-19. Both conserved end residues are part of each CDR3. A D gene is named only where the DNA matches it firmly. Clone size appears in some rows only: once, few, many, or a class for an expanded clone.

once TRBJ2-7 TRBV7-9 TRBD1 CASSLVALTGTVHLEQYF TGTGCCAGCAGCTTAGTAGCCTTAACCGGGACAGTTCACCTCGAGCAGTACTTC
. TRBJ1-4 TRBV4-1 TRBD1 CASSPTGTGGEKLFF TGCGCCAGCAGCCCGACCGGGACAGGGGGTGAAAAACTGTTTTTT
few TRBJ2-3 TRBV25-1 . CASSDRGSTDTQYF TGTGCCAGCAGTGACAGGGGAAGCACAGATACGCAGTATTTT
. TRBJ2-2 TRBV6-5 . CASTGGANTGELFF TGTGCCAGCACCGGCGGGGCCAACACCGGGGAGCTGTTTTTT
. TRBJ2-7 TRBV30 . CAWSEPGAQRQYF TGTGCCTGGAGTGAGCCAGGGGCGCAGAGGCAGTACTTC
. TRBJ1-5 TRBV7-8 . CASSFPGIQPQHF TGTGCCAGCAGCTTTCCGGGTATACAGCCCCAGCATTTT
. TRBJ2-3 TRBV7-2 . CASSQGTDTQYF TGTGCCAGCAGCCAGGGGACAGATACGCAGTATTTT
. TRBJ2-1 TRBV18 TRBD2 CASSMPGLAGDEQFF TGTGCCAGCTCAATGCCGGGACTAGCGGGGGATGAGCAGTTCTTC
. TRBJ1-1 TRBV12-3/TRBV12-4 . CASSPDIPTEAFF TGTGCCAGCAGCCCAGACATACCCACTGAAGCTTTCTTT
once TRBJ2-1 TRBV5-5 TRBD2 CASSLRLADLYNEQFF TGTGCCAGCAGCTTACGACTAGCTGACCTTTACAATGAGCAGTTCTTC
. TRBJ1-2 TRBV13 . CASSLSPQGNYGYTF TGTGCCAGTTCACTTTCCCCCCAGGGTAACTATGGCTACACCTTC
. TRBJ1-2 TRBV27 . CASSTTGIYGYTF TGTGCCAGCAGCACTACAGGCATCTATGGCTACACCTTC
. TRBJ2-3 TRBV28 TRBD2 CASSPSGGFTDTQYF TGTGCCAGCAGTCCTAGCGGGGGCTTCACAGATACGCAGTATTTT
. TRBJ2-7 TRBV9 . CASSATGQTYEQYF TGTGCCAGCAGCGCGACAGGACAGACGTACGAGCAGTACTTC
. TRBJ1-5 TRBV7-9 . CASSLQGNQPQHF TGTGCCAGCAGCTTACAGGGGAATCAGCCCCAGCATTTT
. TRBJ1-1 TRBV7-3 TRBD1 CASRRDRVANTEAFF TGTGCCAGCAGACGGGACAGAGTGGCGAACACTGAAGCTTTCTTT
. TRBJ2-5 TRBV5-1 TRBD1 CASSFTGQVQETQYF TGCGCCAGCAGCTTTACGGGACAGGTTCAAGAGACCCAGTACTTC
. TRBJ2-3 TRBV6-5 . CASSYDTFTDTQYF TGTGCCAGCAGTTACGACACTTTCACAGATACGCAGTATTTT
once TRBJ2-3 TRBV4-3 TRBD2 CASSQQRLAESTDTQYF TGCGCCAGCAGCCAACAGCGCCTAGCGGAAAGCACAGATACGCAGTATTTT
. TRBJ2-5 TRBV10-2 TRBD1 CASSEPLVRDRGSWETQYF TGCGCCAGCAGTGAGCCTTTAGTCCGGGACAGGGGTTCATGGGAGACCCAGTACTTC
. TRBJ2-1 TRBV19 TRBD2 CASIAASGRPYNEQFF TGTGCCAGTATTGCGGCTAGCGGGAGACCCTACAATGAGCAGTTCTTC
. TRBJ2-7 TRBV5-4 . CASSSERFYEQYF TGTGCCAGCAGCTCCGAGCGGTTTTACGAGCAGTACTTC